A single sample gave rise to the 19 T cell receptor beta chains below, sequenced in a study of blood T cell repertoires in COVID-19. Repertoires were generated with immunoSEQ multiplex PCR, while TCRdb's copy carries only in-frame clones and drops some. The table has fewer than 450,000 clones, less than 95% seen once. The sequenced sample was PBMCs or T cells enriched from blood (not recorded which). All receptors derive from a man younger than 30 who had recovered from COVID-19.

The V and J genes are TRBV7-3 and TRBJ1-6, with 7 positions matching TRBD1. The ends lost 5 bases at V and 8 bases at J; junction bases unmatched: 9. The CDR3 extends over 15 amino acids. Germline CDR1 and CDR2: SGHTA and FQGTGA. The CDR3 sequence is CASSPRGQADSPLHF. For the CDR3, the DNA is TGTGCCAGCAGCCCGAGGGGGCAGGCGGATTCACCCCTCCACTTT.

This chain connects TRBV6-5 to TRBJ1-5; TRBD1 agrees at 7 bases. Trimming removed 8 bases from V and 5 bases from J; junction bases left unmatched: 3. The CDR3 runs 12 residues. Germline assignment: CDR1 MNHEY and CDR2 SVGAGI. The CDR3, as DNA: TGTGCCAGCCGGACAGGCGATCAGCCCCAGCATTTT. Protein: CASRTGDQPQHF.

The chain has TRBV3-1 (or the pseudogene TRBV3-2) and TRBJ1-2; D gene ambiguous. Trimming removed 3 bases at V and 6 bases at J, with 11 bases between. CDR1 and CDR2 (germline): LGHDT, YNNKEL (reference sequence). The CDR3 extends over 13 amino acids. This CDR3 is CASSHPGSDGYTF. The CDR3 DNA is TGTGCCAGCAGCCATCCAGGTAGTGATGGCTACACCTTC.

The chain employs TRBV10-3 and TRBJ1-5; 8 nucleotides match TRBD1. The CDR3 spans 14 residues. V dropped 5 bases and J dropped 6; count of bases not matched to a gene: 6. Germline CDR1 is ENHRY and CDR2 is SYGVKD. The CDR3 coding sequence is TGTGCCATCAGTCTGGACAGGGAAGGTCAGCCCCAGCATTTT. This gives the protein CAISLDREGQPQHF.

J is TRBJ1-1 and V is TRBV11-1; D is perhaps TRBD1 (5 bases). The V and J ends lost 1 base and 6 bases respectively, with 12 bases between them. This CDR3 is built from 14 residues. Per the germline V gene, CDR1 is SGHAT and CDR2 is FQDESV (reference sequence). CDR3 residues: CASSLEGSGAEAFF. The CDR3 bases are TGTGCCAGCAGCTTAGAGGGTTCGGGGGCTGAAGCTTTCTTT.

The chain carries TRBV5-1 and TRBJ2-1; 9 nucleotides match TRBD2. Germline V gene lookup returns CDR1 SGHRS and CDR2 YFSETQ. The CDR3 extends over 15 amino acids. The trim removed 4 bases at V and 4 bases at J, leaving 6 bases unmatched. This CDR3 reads CASSRETSGYNEQFF. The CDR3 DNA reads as TGCGCCAGCAGCCGCGAGACTAGCGGATACAATGAGCAGTTCTTC. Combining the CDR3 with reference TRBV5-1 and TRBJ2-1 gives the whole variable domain KAGVTQTPRYLIKTRGQQVTLSCSPISGHRSVSWYQQTPGQGLQFLFEYFSETQRNKGNFPGRFSGRQFSNSRSEMNVSTLELGDSALYLCASSRETSGYNEQFFGPGTRLTVL.

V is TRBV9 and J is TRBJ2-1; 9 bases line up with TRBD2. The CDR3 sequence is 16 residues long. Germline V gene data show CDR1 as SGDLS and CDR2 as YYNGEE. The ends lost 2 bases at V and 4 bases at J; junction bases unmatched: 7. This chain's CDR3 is CASSVYLAGDYNEQFF. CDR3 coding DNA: TGTGCCAGCAGCGTCTACTTAGCGGGAGATTACAATGAGCAGTTCTTC. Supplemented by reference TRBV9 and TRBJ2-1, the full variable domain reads DSGVTQTPKHLITATGQRVTLRCSPRSGDLSVYWYQQSLDQGLQFLIQYYNGEERAKGNILERFSAQQFPDLHSELNLSSLELGDSALYFCASSVYLAGDYNEQFFGPGTRLTVL.

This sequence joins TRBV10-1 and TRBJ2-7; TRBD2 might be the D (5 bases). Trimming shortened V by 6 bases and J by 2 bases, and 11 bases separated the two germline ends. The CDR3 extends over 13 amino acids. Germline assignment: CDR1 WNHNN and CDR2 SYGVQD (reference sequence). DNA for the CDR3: TGCGCCAGCAGCAGCGGAGTTACCTACGAGCAGTACTTC. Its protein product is CASSSGVTYEQYF.

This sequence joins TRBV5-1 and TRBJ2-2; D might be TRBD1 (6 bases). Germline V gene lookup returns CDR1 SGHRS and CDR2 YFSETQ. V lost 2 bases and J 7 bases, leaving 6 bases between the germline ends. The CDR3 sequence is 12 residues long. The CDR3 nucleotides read TGCGCCAGCAGCTTACAGGGCGGGGAGCTGTTTTTT. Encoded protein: CASSLQGGELFF.

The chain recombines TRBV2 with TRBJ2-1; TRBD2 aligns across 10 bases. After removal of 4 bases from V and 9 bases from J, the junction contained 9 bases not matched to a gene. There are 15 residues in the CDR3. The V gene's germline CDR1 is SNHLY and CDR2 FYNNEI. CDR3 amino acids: CASSGGTSVQGEQFF. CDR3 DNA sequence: TGTGCCAGCAGTGGCGGGACTAGCGTGCAAGGTGAGCAGTTCTTC.

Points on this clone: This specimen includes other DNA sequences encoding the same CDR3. In DNA, the CDR3 is TGCGCCAGCAGCTTGGCCACTGGGAACACTGAAGCTTTCTTT. Translated: CASSLATGNTEAFF. The V gene is TRBV5-1, the J gene TRBJ1-1; D unresolved. V shed 0 bases and J shed 1 base, with 7 bases lying between them. The CDR3 runs to 14 residues. From germline, CDR1 is SGHRS and CDR2 YFSETQ.

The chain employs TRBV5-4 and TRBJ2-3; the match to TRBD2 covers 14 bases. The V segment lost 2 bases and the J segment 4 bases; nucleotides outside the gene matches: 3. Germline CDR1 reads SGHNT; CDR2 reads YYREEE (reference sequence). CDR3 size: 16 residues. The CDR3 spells CASSFGTSGSPDTQYF. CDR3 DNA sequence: TGTGCCAGCAGCTTCGGGACTAGCGGGAGCCCAGATACGCAGTATTTT.

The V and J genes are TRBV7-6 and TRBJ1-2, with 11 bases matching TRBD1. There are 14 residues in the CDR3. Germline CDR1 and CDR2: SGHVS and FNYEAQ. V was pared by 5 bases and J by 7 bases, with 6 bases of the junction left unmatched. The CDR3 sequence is CASSAGQGEAGYTF. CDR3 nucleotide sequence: TGTGCCAGCAGCGCGGGACAGGGGGAGGCTGGCTACACCTTC.

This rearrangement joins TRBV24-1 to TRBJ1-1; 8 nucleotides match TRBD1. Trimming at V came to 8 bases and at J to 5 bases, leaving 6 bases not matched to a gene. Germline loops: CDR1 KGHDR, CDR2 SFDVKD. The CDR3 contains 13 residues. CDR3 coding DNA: TGTGCCACCACCTACAGGGGGAGGACTGAAGCTTTCTTT. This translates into CATTYRGRTEAFF.

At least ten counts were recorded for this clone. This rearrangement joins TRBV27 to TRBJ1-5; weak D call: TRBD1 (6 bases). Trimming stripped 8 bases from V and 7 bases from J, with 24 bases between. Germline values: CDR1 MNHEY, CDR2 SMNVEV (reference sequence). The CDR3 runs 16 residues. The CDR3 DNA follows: TGTGCCAGCGTCAGGTTCAGGTTGGGCAGGGGACAGCCCCAGCATTTT. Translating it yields CASVRFRLGRGQPQHF.

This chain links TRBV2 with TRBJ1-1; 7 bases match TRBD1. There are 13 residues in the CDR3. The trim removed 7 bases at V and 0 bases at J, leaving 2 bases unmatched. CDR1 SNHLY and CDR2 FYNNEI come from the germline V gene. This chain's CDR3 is CASMGTVNTEAFF. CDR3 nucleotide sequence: TGTGCCAGCATGGGGACAGTGAACACTGAAGCTTTCTTT.

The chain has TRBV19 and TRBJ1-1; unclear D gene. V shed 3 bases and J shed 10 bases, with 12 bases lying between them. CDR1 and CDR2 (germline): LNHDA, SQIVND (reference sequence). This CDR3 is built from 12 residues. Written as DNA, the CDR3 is TGTGCCAGTAGTATTCTGGGGAGGCCAGCTTTCTTT. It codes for CASSILGRPAFF.

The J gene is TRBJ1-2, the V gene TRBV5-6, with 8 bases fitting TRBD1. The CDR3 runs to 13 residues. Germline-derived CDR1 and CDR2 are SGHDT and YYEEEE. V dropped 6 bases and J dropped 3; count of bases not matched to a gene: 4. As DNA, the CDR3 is TGTGCCAGCATCAAGACAGGGGACTATGGCTACACCTTC. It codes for CASIKTGDYGYTF.

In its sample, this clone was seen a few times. CDR3 coding DNA: TGTGCCAGCAGCTTGGAACAGACCTACGAGCAGTACTTC. This codes for CASSLEQTYEQYF. This chain uses TRBV5-4 with TRBJ2-7; no definite D call. CDR1 and CDR2 (germline): SGHNT, YYREEE (reference sequence). This CDR3 is 13 amino acids long. The V end lost 0 bases, the J end lost 2 bases, and 6 bases lay between the germline ends.